These 8 T cell receptor beta chains were all obtained from the same sample, sequenced in a study of CD8 T cells in ankylosing spondylitis. In TCRdb, the 5' RACE reads were re-called with MiXCR into one record per CDR3 protein. This table has around 770,000 distinct CDR3 sequences, 12% appearing once. Antigens for these TCRs are unknown. Whole-study results and caveats: One TCR beta motif, made up of roughly eight highly homologous variants, appeared characteristic of ankylosing spondylitis blood.

Sample: blood, either unsorted or a sorted T cell fraction (not recorded which). The receptor set was obtained from a male donor with ankylosing spondylitis.

This clonotype was detected a few times. The rearrangement uses TRBV12-3 or TRBV12-4 and TRBJ2-6; D unclear. The CDR3 is 14 residues long. The CDR3, as DNA: TGTGCGAGCCACAGACCCTCTGGGGCCAACGTCCTGACTTTC. Translation: CASHRPSGANVLTF.

J is TRBJ1-5 and V is TRBV20-1; D perhaps matches TRBD1 (6 bases). V gave up 5 bases and J gave up 2 bases, with 13 bases separating them. Germline CDR1 reads DFQATT; CDR2 reads SNEGSKA (reference sequence). The CDR3 is made up of 14 amino acids. The CDR3 sequence is CSAEQGFRNQPQHF. The CDR3 region has the DNA TGCAGTGCTGAACAGGGATTTCGCAATCAGCCCCAGCATTTT.

This clonotype was counted a few times. The CDR3 DNA reads as TGTGCCAGCAGCCTAGGGACAGTCTATGAAGAGACCCAGTACTTC. It encodes CASSLGTVYEETQYF. This chain links TRBV11-1 with TRBJ2-5; 7 nucleotides match TRBD1. The CDR3 has 15 amino acids. Germline V lookup: CDR1 SGHAT, CDR2 FQDESV (reference sequence). The trim removed 5 bases at V and 3 bases at J, leaving 9 bases unmatched. Variable domain in full (rest from reference TRBV11-1 and TRBJ2-5): EAEVAQSPRYKITEKSQAVAFWCDPISGHATLYWYRQILGQGPELLVQFQDESVVDDSQLPKDRFSAERLKGVDSTLKIQPAELGDSAMYLCASSLGTVYEETQYFGPGTRLLVL.

CDR3 DNA: TGCAGTGCTTTATTTCCACGAAGGGCTGAAGCTTTCTTT. Translation gives CSALFPRRAEAFF. J is TRBJ1-1 and V is TRBV20-1, with D unclear. The germline gives CDR1 DFQATT, CDR2 SNEGSKA (reference sequence). Trimming stripped 5 bases from V and 6 bases from J, with 16 bases between. This CDR3 contains 13 residues.

This chain uses TRBV5-1 with TRBJ1-1; D is unclear. The CDR3 runs to 14 residues. Germline CDR1 is SGHRS and CDR2 is YFSETQ. V lost 0 bases to trimming and J lost 2 bases, with 8 bases between them. CDR3 sequence (DNA): TGCGCCAGCAGCTTGGTGTCGGTAAACACTGAAGCTTTCTTT. Translated, it gives CASSLVSVNTEAFF.

This clonotype was seen at least ten times. For the CDR3, the DNA is TGCAGTACCGGCCCTATCGCTTATGGCTACACCTTC. Translated, it gives CSTGPIAYGYTF. V and J are TRBV29-1 and TRBJ1-2; D remains unclear. This CDR3 contains 12 residues. Germline CDR1 SQVTM, CDR2 ANQGSEA.

This clonotype occurred a few times. This rearrangement joins TRBV20-1 to TRBJ2-3, with 8 nucleotides matching TRBD2. V lost 0 bases and J lost 6; bases outside the gene matches: 11. The CDR3 is 16 amino acids. From germline, CDR1 is DFQATT and CDR2 SNEGSKA (reference sequence). CDR3 residues: CSARDAGTSGGDTQYF. CDR3 bases: TGCAGTGCTAGAGATGCCGGGACCTCGGGAGGGGATACGCAGTATTTT.

This clonotype has at least ten counts. This chain connects TRBV6-1 to TRBJ2-1; 8 bases fit TRBD2. Per the germline V gene, CDR1 is MNHNS and CDR2 is SASEGT. Trimming took 8 bases from V and 9 from J; bases not matched to a gene: 9. The CDR3 consists of 13 residues. In DNA, the CDR3 is TGTGCCAGCTTCGGGGGGGCGTGGAGTGAGCAGTTCTTC. This translates into CASFGGAWSEQFF.